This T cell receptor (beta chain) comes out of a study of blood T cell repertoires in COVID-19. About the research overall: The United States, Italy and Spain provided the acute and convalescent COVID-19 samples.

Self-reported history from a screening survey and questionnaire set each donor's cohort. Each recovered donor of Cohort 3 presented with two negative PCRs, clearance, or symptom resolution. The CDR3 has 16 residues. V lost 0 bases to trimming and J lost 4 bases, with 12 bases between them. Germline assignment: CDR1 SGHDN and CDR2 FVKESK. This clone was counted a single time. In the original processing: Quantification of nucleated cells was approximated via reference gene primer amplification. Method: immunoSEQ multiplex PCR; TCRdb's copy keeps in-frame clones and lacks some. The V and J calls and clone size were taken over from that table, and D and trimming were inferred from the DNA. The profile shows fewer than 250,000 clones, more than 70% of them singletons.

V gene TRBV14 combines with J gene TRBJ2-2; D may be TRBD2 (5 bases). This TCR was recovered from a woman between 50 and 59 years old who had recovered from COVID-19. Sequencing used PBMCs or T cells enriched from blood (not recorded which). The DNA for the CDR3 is TGTGCCAGCAGCCAAGAGCGAGGGCCGGTCACCGGGGAGCTGTTTTTT. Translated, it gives CASSQERGPVTGELFF.